Given below is one TCR beta chain in context. Antigen unknown. Being one base from a much bigger clone, this may be a read error. This CDR3 is 16 amino acids long. Germline-derived CDR1 and CDR2 are MNHEY and SVGAGI. Trimming took off 2 bases at V and 7 bases at J, with 21 bases between the two ends. This entry comes from a study of blood T cells in healthy people across ages. Whole-study findings and limits: Naive T cell percentage strongly correlated with TCR beta diversity.

Primers used in a second PCR of roughly 7 to 11 cycles were a sample-barcoded 5' primer and a J-beta primer mix. One entry per CDR3 protein, called by TCRdb with MiXCR from the 5' RACE reads. This sample has 800,000 to 950,000 distinct CDR3 sequences; around 46% occur once, and the top ten carry roughly 13%. The sample comprised blood. This clonotype originated in a man aged 30 to 39 in good health. The V call is TRBV6-5, the J call TRBJ2-7, with D possibly TRBD2 on 5 matching bases. The CDR3 sequence is CASSYLGIVGNNEQYF. CDR3 DNA sequence: TGTGCCAGCAGTTACCTCGGGATAGTGGGAAACAATGAGCAGTACTTC.